This entry is about one T cell receptor beta chain. The entry originates in a study of monozygotic twins with inflammatory bowel disease. From its re-call of the 5' RACE reads, TCRdb lists each CDR3 protein once, without DNA. This sample's table has more than 350,000 distinct CDR3 sequences. There are 15 residues in the CDR3. Germline CDR1 is MNHNS and CDR2 is SASEGT. The TCR was taken from a human donor with ulcerative colitis or Crohn's disease, or a healthy co-twin of an affected twin (not recorded which). Sequencing was done on a sample of blood. The chain has TRBV6-1 and TRBJ2-2; TCRdb's D call of TRBD1 is untestable without DNA. Here the CDR3 reads CASRLGQGHTGELFF.